One sample yielded the 21 T cell receptor beta chains listed below, sequenced in a study of spatial heterogeneity in lung cancer (dated by TCRdb to about 2019). The library was made by 5' RACE. For sequencing, a NextSeq 500 was employed. The public reads were run again by TCRdb, first through fastp at Q25 and then through MiXCR, and only productive beta chains were kept. Every CDR3 protein is listed once, alongside the most common genes and DNA of its rows. Present in this sample are 4,000 to 6,000 distinct CDR3 sequences, approximately 20% of which were seen just once. 20% of the sample belongs to the ten largest clones. The time point label, read with the paper, signifies: sample taken at primary tumor resection. TCR sequencing used whole RNA extracted from tumor and nontumor lung tissue, or from cryopreserved PBMC samples, without cell sorting. The sample consisted of normal lung tissue next to the tumor, taken at surgery. These TCRs come from a male donor with early-stage non-small cell lung cancer.

This clonotype rates as medium-sized. Since the library was made to target alpha chains, this beta chain is a stray read and its abundance is not meaningful. The chain has TRBV5-1 and TRBJ2-7; possible D gene TRBD2, 5 bases. Germline CDR1 reads SGHRS; CDR2 reads YFSETQ. The CDR3 is made up of 13 amino acids. V shed 3 bases and J shed 10 bases, with 17 bases lying between them. CDR3 in DNA: TGCGCCAGCAGCTCAGAGCGCCCCGGGGTACAGTACTTC. The encoded protein is CASSSERPGVQYF.

This clonotype ranks as medium-sized. This beta chain turned up in a library designed for alpha chains; as an off-target read, its abundance says little. J is TRBJ2-3 and V is TRBV12-3 or TRBV12-4, with TRBD1 matching 11 bases. The CDR3 is 15 amino acids. The J segment lost 2 bases and the V segment lost 5 bases, leaving 3 bases of the junction unmatched. The CDR3 DNA reads as TGTGCCAGCAGTCCGGACAGGGGGCCCACAGATACGCAGTATTTT. Its translation is CASSPDRGPTDTQYF.

In this sample, this clonotype turned up many times. The library was prepared for alpha chains; this beta chain is a stray read, so its frequency means little. The gene calls are TRBV3-1 and TRBJ2-2; D unresolved. The CDR3 has 16 residues. V was pared by 1 base and J by 6 bases, with 15 bases between. The germline CDR1 and CDR2 sequences are LGHDT and YNNKEL (reference sequence). The CDR3 nucleotides read TGTGCCAGCAGCCAAGCCCTGGACCCCCTGGCCGGGGAGCTGTTTTTT. Its protein product is CASSQALDPLAGELFF.

Comments on this clonotype: Compared with germline, one end of the junction differs, possibly owing to a read error. This beta chain lies outside the target of a library built for alpha chains; its clone size means little. V and J are TRBV18 and TRBJ2-1; no reliable D call. The germline V gene has CDR1 KGHSH and CDR2 LQKENI. The CDR3 runs 15 residues. The CDR3: CASSRAGYSYIEQFF. The CDR3 DNA reads as TGTGCCAGCTCACGCGCCGGATACTCCTACATTGAGCAGTTCTTC.

In its sample, this clonotype is medium-sized (0.01 to 0.1%). The junction and the germline gene differ at one end; a read error may be behind it. Because this beta chain is a stray read in a library intended to capture alpha chains, its abundance should not be given much weight. The chain links TRBV28 to TRBJ2-3, with D maybe TRBD2 (6 bases). The germline gives CDR1 MDHEN, CDR2 SYDVKM. The length of the CDR3 is 16 residues. This CDR3 is CASTYSGLSSTDTQYF. CDR3 nucleotide sequence: TGTGCCAGCACCTACTCGGGACTTTCTAGCACAGATACGCAATATTTT.

In its sample, this clonotype is medium-sized. A library prepared for alpha chains yielded this beta chain as an off-target read; its size is of little meaning. The J gene is TRBJ1-5, the V gene TRBV20-1; no clear D gene. The CDR3 is 14 residues long. Germline V CDR1 and CDR2: DFQATT, SNEGSKA (reference sequence). Trimming shortened V by 3 bases and J by 1 base, and 10 bases separated the two germline ends. The CDR3 DNA sequence: TGCAGTGCTAGGCTAGGAGGGAGCAATCAGCCCCAGCATTTT. Encoded protein: CSARLGGSNQPQHF.

This clonotype rates as medium-sized. This beta chain is an off-target read within a library intended for alpha chains, so its frequency means little. V gene TRBV28 combines with J gene TRBJ2-1; 7 nucleotides match TRBD1. This CDR3 region has 14 residues. CDR1 is MDHEN, CDR2 SYDVKM, per germline. The V and J ends lost 2 bases and 16 bases, in that order; junction bases with no gene match: 14. The CDR3 coding sequence is TGTGCCAGCAGTTTACGACGCGTGGGCGACAGGGTCTTCTTC. Translating it yields CASSLRRVGDRVFF.

This clonotype is medium-sized by share. This beta chain is an unintended read in a library built for alpha chains; its size means little. The V call is TRBV23-1, the J call TRBJ2-2; D remains ambiguous. TRBV23-1 is recorded as an ORF, its role being uncertain. With 1 base removed from V and 3 bases from J, the gap between germline ends came to 9 bases. The CDR3 is 15 amino acids. CDR3 nucleotides: TGCGCCAGCAGTCAATATATGCCTTACACCGGGGAGCTGTTTTTT. It specifies CASSQYMPYTGELFF.

This clonotype is medium-sized by share. This beta chain lies outside the target of a library built for alpha chains; its clone size means little. V is TRBV20-1 and J is TRBJ2-5; TRBD1 or TRBD2 may be the D gene (6 bases each). V lost 5 bases, J lost 6 bases, and 25 bases lay in between. Germline V gene data show CDR1 as DFQATT and CDR2 as SNEGSKA (reference sequence). CDR3 length: 16 amino acids. CDR3 protein: CSAYRGGRLTGKTQYF. The DNA for the CDR3 is TGCAGTGCTTACAGAGGGGGGAGGCTCACGGGGAAGACCCAGTACTTC.

This clonotype rates as medium-sized. This beta chain is a stray read from a library made for alpha chains; its abundance is not meaningful. The gene calls are TRBV28 and TRBJ2-7; 9 bases are a match to TRBD2. With 4 bases clipped from V and 2 bases from J, the junction kept 6 bases outside the gene matches. Germline CDR1 MDHEN, CDR2 SYDVKM. CDR3 length equals 15 residues. This chain's CDR3 is CASSSGLAPPYEQYF. CDR3 in DNA: TGTGCCAGCAGTTCCGGACTAGCGCCCCCCTACGAGCAGTACTTC.

This clonotype is categorized as medium-sized (0.01 to 0.1%). This beta chain is off target for a library built for alpha chains, so its abundance means little. The rearrangement joins TRBV12-3 or TRBV12-4 to TRBJ2-7; TRBD1 matches 11 bases. The trim removed 1 base at V and 3 bases at J, leaving 11 bases unmatched. The CDR3 covers 18 residues. CDR3 nucleotide sequence: TGTGCCAGCAGTTTAGGCGTTCCGGGACAGGGGGTTGACTACGAGCAGTACTTC. This encodes CASSLGVPGQGVDYEQYF.

By sample share, this clonotype is medium-sized (0.01 to 0.1%). Little can be read into the size of this beta chain, an off-target read in a library designed for alpha chains. V and J are TRBV3-1 and TRBJ2-1, with a tentative D call TRBD2 (7 bases). The V gene's germline CDR1 is LGHDT and CDR2 YNNKEL (reference sequence). Trimming stripped 5 bases from V and 3 bases from J, with 14 bases between. This CDR3 is built from 15 residues. The CDR3 reads CASSSGGQIYNEQFF. The CDR3 nucleotides are TGTGCCAGCAGCTCCGGGGGGCAGATCTACAATGAGCAGTTCTTC.

In its sample, this clonotype is medium-sized. This beta chain lies outside the target of a library built for alpha chains; its clone size means little. V usage is TRBV7-2 and J usage is TRBJ1-1; D possibly corresponds to TRBD1 (5 bases). Germline CDR1 SGHTA, CDR2 FQGNSA. This CDR3 contains 13 residues. V lost 5 bases, J lost 4 bases, and 11 bases lay in between. The CDR3 loop reads CASSLSGGTEAFF. DNA for the CDR3: TGTGCCAGCAGCCTATCGGGGGGCACTGAAGCTTTCTTT.

In its sample, this clonotype ranks as medium-sized. Found in a library prepared for alpha chains, this beta chain is an off-target read, and its abundance has little meaning. The genes are TRBV20-1 and TRBJ2-1, with 10 bases fitting TRBD2. Germline CDR1 is DFQATT and CDR2 is SNEGSKA (reference sequence). With 3 bases clipped from V and 8 bases from J, the junction kept 4 bases outside the gene matches. The CDR3 is 13 amino acids. CDR3: CSARLAGVDEQFF. The CDR3 bases are TGCAGTGCTAGGCTAGCGGGGGTCGATGAGCAGTTCTTC.

By proportion, this clonotype is medium-sized. This beta chain is off target for a library built for alpha chains, so its abundance means little. V is TRBV6-2 or TRBV6-3 and J is TRBJ2-7, with 7 bases lining up with TRBD2. V lost 6 bases and J lost 2; bases outside the gene matches: 4. Germline V gene data show CDR1 as MNHEY and CDR2 as SVGEGT. This CDR3 is 13 amino acids long. This chain's CDR3 is CASRFSGTYEQYF. The CDR3 region has the DNA TGTGCCAGCAGATTCAGCGGGACCTACGAGCAGTACTTC.

Regarding this clonotype: The size of this beta chain means little, since it is a stray read in a library made for alpha chains. The V gene is TRBV27, the J gene TRBJ1-1; 8 positions match TRBD1. The CDR3 is 13 amino acids. The V and J ends lost 6 bases and 4 bases, in that order; junction bases with no gene match: 4. CDR1 and CDR2 from the germline V gene are MNHEY and SMNVEV (reference sequence). The CDR3 bases are TGTGCCAGCAGACGACAGGGGTCCACTGAAGCTTTCTTT. Residues: CASRRQGSTEAFF.

Many counts were recorded for this clonotype. Since the library was made to target alpha chains, this beta chain is a stray read and its abundance is not meaningful. The chain's CDR3 is CASSDFPGDSYNEQFF. The DNA of the CDR3 is TGCGCCAGCAGTGATTTCCCGGGGGACTCCTACAATGAGCAGTTCTTC. The chain couples TRBV10-1 to TRBJ2-1; TRBD2 is a possible D gene (6 bases). The V end lost 3 bases, the J end lost 0 bases, and 12 bases lay between the germline ends. The CDR3 is 16 residues long. Germline CDR1 and CDR2: WNHNN and SYGVQD (reference sequence).

This clonotype was seen a handful of times. Since the library was made to target alpha chains, this beta chain is a stray read and its abundance is not meaningful. The J gene is TRBJ2-7, the V gene TRBV4-1; TRBD2 matches at 12 bases. The CDR3 runs 15 residues. Looked up from germline, CDR1 is MGHRA and CDR2 is YSYEKL. The V gene end was trimmed by 0 bases and the J gene end by 7 bases; junction bases not matched to a gene: 4. The DNA of the CDR3 is TGCGCCAGCAGCCAAGACGCTAGCGGGAGGGAAGAGCAGTACTTC. This encodes CASSQDASGREEQYF.

This clonotype is medium-sized by share. Within a library made for alpha chains, this beta chain is off target, and its count is uninformative. CDR3 bases: TGCAGTGCTAGTGTAGCGGGGTACCAAGAGACCCAGTACTTC. The encoded protein is CSASVAGYQETQYF. This sequence joins TRBV20-1 and TRBJ2-5, with 8 bases matching TRBD2. J gave up 0 bases and V 3 bases, and 3 bases lay outside the gene matches. CDR1 DFQATT and CDR2 SNEGSKA come from the germline V gene (reference sequence). The CDR3 has 14 amino acids.

In this sample, this clonotype turned up a few times. This beta chain is a stray sequence in a library constructed for alpha chains; its clone size is not meaningful. CDR3 in DNA: TGCGCCAGCAGCTTGATGGGGGCGAGAGTAGATACGCAGTATTTT. It specifies CASSLMGARVDTQYF. This chain links TRBV5-1 with TRBJ2-3, with D possibly TRBD1 on 6 matching bases. V was shortened by 1 base and J by 5 bases, with 14 bases between the two germline ends. Germline V gene sequence: CDR1 SGHRS, CDR2 YFSETQ. The CDR3 is 15 amino acids.

In the case of this clonotype: In a library made to pick up alpha chains, this beta chain is a stray read with a size that means little. The V gene is TRBV12-3 or TRBV12-4, the J gene TRBJ1-6; D remains unclear. CDR3 size: 13 residues. Between the trimmed V and J ends, which lost 2 bases and 7 bases, there was a span of 6 bases. This chain's CDR3 is CASSLIGNSPLHF. CDR3 coding DNA: TGTGCCAGCAGTTTAATAGGAAATTCACCCCTCCACTTT.